Presented here are 29 T cell receptor beta chains from one specimen sequenced in a study of T cell responses to AZD1222 COVID-19 vaccine. Profiling relied on immunoSEQ multiplex PCR, and the TCRdb table lists in-frame clones only, not all of them. This sample's clone table lists over 140,000 clones. Sequenced sample: peripheral blood. The source of these receptors is an adult in good health.

The chain is built from TRBV28 and TRBJ1-1; a possible D gene is TRBD1 (5 bases). CDR3 length: 17 amino acids. Germline assignment: CDR1 MDHEN and CDR2 SYDVKM. V gave up 4 bases and J gave up 3 bases, with 21 bases separating them. CDR3: CASSSRGGAPPDTEAFF. CDR3 nucleotides: TGTGCCAGCAGTTCCCGGGGAGGGGCCCCTCCTGACACTGAAGCTTTCTTT.

The rearrangement uses TRBV18 and TRBJ2-5, with TRBD2 matching over 7 bases. V trimming: 3 bases; J trimming: 4 bases; junction bases outside the gene matches: 5. CDR1 KGHSH and CDR2 LQKENI come from the germline V gene. The CDR3 is made up of 14 amino acids. This CDR3 is CASSPGGLVETQYF. The CDR3 coding sequence is TGTGCCAGCTCACCGGGAGGGCTGGTAGAGACCCAGTACTTC.

This chain joins TRBV4-1 and TRBJ1-5; TRBD1 is a possible D gene (5 bases). CDR1 MGHRA and CDR2 YSYEKL come from the germline V gene. V was cut by 3 bases and J by 2 bases, with 11 bases left in between. The CDR3 totals 15 residues. The CDR3 reads CASSHPGLGNQPQHF. The CDR3, as DNA: TGCGCCAGCAGCCATCCAGGGTTGGGCAATCAGCCCCAGCATTTT.

The rearrangement links TRBV7-3 to TRBJ1-1, with D unresolved. The V gene lost 6 bases and the J gene lost 0 bases, with 11 bases spanning the gap. Germline V lookup: CDR1 SGHTA, CDR2 FQGTGA. This CDR3 comprises 14 residues. This chain's CDR3 is CASSKNGVNTEAFF. As DNA, the CDR3 is TGTGCCAGCAGTAAAAACGGGGTGAACACTGAAGCTTTCTTT.

V gene TRBV5-4 combines with J gene TRBJ1-2, with 11 bases that match TRBD1. Germline CDR1 SGHNT, CDR2 YYREEE (reference sequence). The CDR3 is 13 residues long. The junction had 4 bases not matched to a gene; V was cut back by 4 bases and J by 8 bases. CDR3 sequence: CASSMDRGRGYTF. In nucleotides, the CDR3 is TGTGCCAGCAGCATGGACAGGGGGCGAGGCTACACCTTC. The full variable domain, in which reference TRBV5-4 and TRBJ1-2 provide the parts outside the CDR3, is ETGVTQSPTHLIKTRGQQVTLRCSSQSGHNTVSWYQQALGQGPQFIFQYYREEENGRGNFPPRFSGLQFPNYSSELNVNALELDDSALYLCASSMDRGRGYTFGSGTRLTVV.

The chain couples TRBV5-1 to TRBJ1-6; D gene uncertain. V lost 0 bases and J lost 8, with 3 bases in between. From germline, CDR1 is SGHRS and CDR2 YFSETQ. CDR3 length: 12 residues. CDR3 protein: CASSLGDSPLHF. CDR3 sequence (DNA): TGCGCCAGCAGCTTGGGGGATTCACCCCTCCACTTT.

V usage is TRBV6-7 and J usage is TRBJ2-7, with a possible D match to TRBD2 (5 bases). TRBV6-7 is filed as an ORF, its function uncertain. The V and J ends lost 4 bases and 2 bases respectively, with 15 bases between them. The length of the CDR3 is 15 residues. The CDR3 here is CASSSGRLRPYEQYF. The DNA for the CDR3 is TGTGCCAGCAGTTCAGGTAGACTACGACCCTACGAGCAGTACTTC.

V and J are TRBV5-5 and TRBJ2-1; TRBD1 matches at 9 bases. Trimming took 3 bases from V and 3 from J; bases not matched to a gene: 10. Looked up from germline, CDR1 is SGHKS and CDR2 is YYEKEE (reference sequence). This CDR3 has 17 amino acids. The CDR3 DNA reads as TGTGCCAGCAGCTCCTGGGTGACAGGGGGAAACTACAATGAGCAGTTCTTC. This encodes CASSSWVTGGNYNEQFF.

The J gene is TRBJ1-1, the V gene TRBV7-9, with a weak D call TRBD1 (6 bases). Germline loops: CDR1 SEHNR, CDR2 FQNEAQ (reference sequence). The V end lost 5 bases, the J end lost 2 bases, and 15 bases lay between the germline ends. CDR3 size: 15 residues. The CDR3 protein is CASSTPGQRNTEAFF. The DNA for the CDR3 is TGTGCCAGCAGCACCCCAGGACAGAGAAACACTGAAGCTTTCTTT.

The V call is TRBV9, the J call TRBJ2-7, with TRBD2 as a possible D gene (6 bases). The CDR3 is 14 residues long. Germline CDR1 SGDLS, CDR2 YYNGEE. V shed 0 bases and J shed 4 bases, with 11 bases lying between them. CDR3 sequence reads: CASSVDGGWYEQYF. CDR3 nucleotides: TGTGCCAGCAGCGTAGACGGGGGTTGGTACGAGCAGTACTTC.

The V and J genes are TRBV6-2 or TRBV6-3 and TRBJ2-7; D gene uncertain. V lost 2 bases, J lost 2 bases, and 16 bases lay in between. Germline CDR1 is MNHEY and CDR2 is SVGEGT. The CDR3 runs 16 residues. The CDR3: CASSYPAVTQTYEQYF. CDR3 nucleotide sequence: TGTGCCAGCAGTTACCCCGCAGTAACTCAAACCTACGAGCAGTACTTC.

The chain uses TRBV5-1 and TRBJ2-5; D might be TRBD1 or TRBD2, each matching 6 bases. The germline V and J ends were trimmed by 4 bases and 4 bases, with 14 bases remaining between them. This CDR3 comprises 14 residues. In germline, CDR1 is SGHRS, CDR2 YFSETQ. The CDR3 here is CASSPGAVGETQYF. In DNA, the CDR3 is TGCGCCAGCAGCCCGGGGGCTGTGGGAGAGACCCAGTACTTC.

The chain uses TRBV11-3 and TRBJ2-1; D is possibly TRBD2 (7 bases). Germline V lookup: CDR1 SGHNT, CDR2 YENEEA. The germline V and J ends were trimmed by 1 base and 0 bases, with 13 bases remaining between them. The length of the CDR3 is 17 residues. CDR3: CASSLGGGGRSYNEQFF. CDR3 coding DNA: TGTGCCAGCAGCTTAGGCGGCGGGGGCCGCTCCTACAATGAGCAGTTCTTC.

Here the CDR3 DNA reads TGCGCCAGCAGCCCCGGAACGTCTAAAGATACCGCAGGGGGCCAGTACTTC. Protein product: CASSPGTSKDTAGGQYF. The chain employs TRBV5-1 and TRBJ2-5; 7 bases map to TRBD1. With 4 bases clipped from V and 10 bases from J, the junction kept 22 bases outside the gene matches. Germline V gene sequence: CDR1 SGHRS, CDR2 YFSETQ. There are 17 residues in the CDR3.

The chain joins TRBV5-1 to TRBJ2-3; the match to TRBD1 covers 7 bases. The CDR3 runs 15 residues. V shed 3 bases and J 0 bases; nucleotides not matched to a gene: 4. The V gene's germline CDR1 is SGHRS and CDR2 YFSETQ. The CDR3 nucleotides read TGCGCCAGCAGCTCCAGGGGGTCTAGCACAGATACGCAGTATTTT. This sequence encodes CASSSRGSSTDTQYF.

This rearrangement joins TRBV20-1 to TRBJ2-7; D possibly corresponds to TRBD1 (6 bases). V was cut by 5 bases and J by 2 bases, with 7 bases left in between. The CDR3 extends over 11 amino acids. Germline lookup yields CDR1 DFQATT and CDR2 SNEGSKA (reference sequence). CDR3 in amino acids: CSAGGAYEQYF. In DNA form, the CDR3 reads TGCAGTGCTGGGGGCGCCTACGAGCAGTACTTC.

The V gene is TRBV7-9, the J gene TRBJ2-1; 8 bases map to TRBD2. This CDR3 has 15 amino acids. With V trimmed by 4 bases and J by 8 bases, 10 bases remained unmatched. Germline lookup yields CDR1 SEHNR and CDR2 FQNEAQ (reference sequence). The CDR3 reads CASSSGLATWYEQFF. The DNA of the CDR3 is TGTGCCAGCAGCTCAGGACTAGCTACTTGGTATGAGCAGTTCTTC.

The chain combines TRBV2 with TRBJ1-5; 7 nucleotides agree with TRBD1. The CDR3 is 16 residues long. Losses at the gene ends were 3 bases for V and 1 base for J; bases not matched to a gene: 6. Germline CDR1 reads SNHLY; CDR2 reads FYNNEI. For the CDR3, the DNA is TGTGCCAGCAGTGACAGAACAGGGGTGAGCAATCAGCCCCAGCATTTT. Its translation: CASSDRTGVSNQPQHF.

This chain links TRBV9 with TRBJ1-1; 7 bases agree with TRBD1. CDR3 size: 16 residues. The germline gives CDR1 SGDLS, CDR2 YYNGEE. V shed 4 bases and J 1 base; nucleotides not matched to a gene: 10. This CDR3 reads CASSPTLRGANTEAFF. The CDR3 DNA reads as TGTGCCAGCAGCCCCACCCTCAGGGGGGCGAACACTGAAGCTTTCTTT.

V and J are TRBV29-1 and TRBJ1-1; D is unresolved. The germline V gene has CDR1 SQVTM and CDR2 ANQGSEA. Trimming took 7 bases from V and 0 from J, leaving 21 bases between them. The CDR3 has 16 amino acids. The CDR3, as DNA: TGCAGCGCTCAAGTTACGGGCAGAACAATGAACACTGAAGCTTTCTTT. This codes for CSAQVTGRTMNTEAFF.

The gene calls are TRBV5-6 and TRBJ1-2; a weak D match, TRBD1 (6 bases). V was shortened by 3 bases and J by 2 bases, with 11 bases between the two germline ends. The germline V gene encodes CDR1 SGHDT and CDR2 YYEEEE. CDR3 length: 14 residues. In nucleotides, the CDR3 is TGTGCCAGCAGCTGGATGGACAGAAACTATGGCTACACCTTC. It encodes CASSWMDRNYGYTF.

The chain is built from TRBV5-5 and TRBJ1-1; weak D call: TRBD1 (5 bases). Germline CDR1 and CDR2: SGHKS and YYEKEE (reference sequence). V lost 1 base and J lost 0, with 16 bases in between. This CDR3 has 17 amino acids. The CDR3 DNA sequence: TGTGCCAGCAGCTTGTCTCACATACAGGACTTGAACACTGAAGCTTTCTTT. This translates into CASSLSHIQDLNTEAFF.

The J gene is TRBJ2-5, the V gene TRBV18, with D possibly TRBD2 on 7 matching bases. The germline gives CDR1 KGHSH, CDR2 LQKENI. V dropped 3 bases and J dropped 3 bases, with 17 bases sitting between them. The CDR3 covers 16 residues. CDR3 sequence (DNA): TGTGCCAGCTCACCGCGCGGGGGCCCAGTTAAAGAGACCCAGTACTTC. Encoded protein: CASSPRGGPVKETQYF.

This chain connects TRBV7-9 to TRBJ2-1; D is unclear. Looked up from germline, CDR1 is SEHNR and CDR2 is FQNEAQ (reference sequence). The CDR3 covers 11 residues. Trimming cost V 1 base and J 8 bases, with 3 bases left between them. CDR3 protein: CASSLVDEQFF. Written as DNA, the CDR3 is TGTGCCAGCAGCTTAGTAGATGAGCAGTTCTTC.

J is TRBJ1-1 and V is TRBV30; D remains ambiguous. The CDR3 totals 13 residues. In germline, CDR1 is GTSNPN, CDR2 SVGIG (reference sequence). Trimming cost V 2 bases and J 4 bases, with 11 bases left between them. The CDR3 coding sequence is TGTGCCTGGAGTTTAGGATCGGTCACTGAAGCTTTCTTT. Translated: CAWSLGSVTEAFF.

The chain couples TRBV28 to TRBJ1-1, with TRBD1 identical over 12 bases. The CDR3 sequence is 15 residues long. CDR1 is MDHEN, CDR2 SYDVKM, per germline. V was pared by 6 bases and J by 4 bases, with 6 bases of the junction left unmatched. The CDR3 sequence: CASSPGQGAFTEAFF. The CDR3 region has the DNA TGTGCCAGCAGCCCGGGACAGGGGGCCTTCACTGAAGCTTTCTTT.

This chain joins TRBV28 and TRBJ2-1; D is possibly TRBD1 or TRBD2 (5 bases each). CDR3 length: 12 amino acids. Per the germline V gene, CDR1 is MDHEN and CDR2 is SYDVKM. V was cut by 6 bases and J by 7 bases, with 10 bases left in between. The CDR3 DNA reads TGTGCCAGCAGCTTAGAGGGGAATGAGCAGTTCTTC. It specifies CASSLEGNEQFF.

The chain recombines TRBV7-7 with TRBJ2-3; TRBD1 is a possible D gene (5 bases). In germline, CDR1 is SSHAT, CDR2 FNYEAQ (reference sequence). The ends were cut back, 1 base at V and 6 bases at J, with 17 bases in the middle. This CDR3 is 16 amino acids long. The CDR3 DNA sequence: TGTGCCAGCAGCTTAGGGCAGGGTCTTGAATCGGATACGCAGTATTTT. It encodes CASSLGQGLESDTQYF.

The chain is built from TRBV7-9 and TRBJ1-1, with a tentative D call TRBD1 (5 bases). The germline V gene has CDR1 SEHNR and CDR2 FQNEAQ (reference sequence). The length of the CDR3 is 13 residues. V gave up 5 bases and J gave up 1 base, with 8 bases separating them. For the CDR3, the DNA is TGTGCCAGCAGCCTGACAGAGAACACTGAAGCTTTCTTT. Translating it yields CASSLTENTEAFF.